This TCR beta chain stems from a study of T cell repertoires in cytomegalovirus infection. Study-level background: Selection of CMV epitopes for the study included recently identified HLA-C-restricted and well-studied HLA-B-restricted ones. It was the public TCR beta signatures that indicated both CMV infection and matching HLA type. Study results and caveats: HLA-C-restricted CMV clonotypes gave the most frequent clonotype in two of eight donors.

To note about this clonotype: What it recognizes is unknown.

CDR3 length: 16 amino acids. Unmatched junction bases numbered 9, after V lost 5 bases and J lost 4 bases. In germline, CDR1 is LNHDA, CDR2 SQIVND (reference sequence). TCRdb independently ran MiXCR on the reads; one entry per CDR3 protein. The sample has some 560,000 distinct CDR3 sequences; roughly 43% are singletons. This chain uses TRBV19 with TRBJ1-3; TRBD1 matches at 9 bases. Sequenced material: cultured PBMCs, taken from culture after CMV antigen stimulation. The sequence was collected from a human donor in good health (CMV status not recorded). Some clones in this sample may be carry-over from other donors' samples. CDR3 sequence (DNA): TGTGCCAGTAGTGTCCTCCCCGGGACAGGGGGAAACACCATATATTTT. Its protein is CASSVLPGTGGNTIYF.